This T cell receptor (beta chain) was retrieved from a study of cytomegalovirus exposure and HLA in healthy donors. A multiplex PCR was run with 60 Vbeta primers and 13 Jbeta primers. Repertoires were generated with immunoSEQ multiplex PCR, while TCRdb's copy carries only in-frame clones and drops some. The table has 100,000 to 150,000 clones, 81% seen once. After removal of 4 bases from V and 5 bases from J, the junction contained 5 bases not matched to a gene. This CDR3 contains 14 residues. Germline loops: CDR1 MNHEY, CDR2 SVGAGI. The chain combines TRBV6-5 with TRBJ2-3; 8 bases are shared with TRBD1. This clonotype was sampled from a man between 18 and 29 years old in good health and CMV-seropositive. Sequencing was performed on PBMCs. The CDR3: CASSLSRGQDTQYF. The CDR3, as DNA: TGTGCCAGCAGTTTATCCAGGGGGCAAGATACGCAGTATTTT.